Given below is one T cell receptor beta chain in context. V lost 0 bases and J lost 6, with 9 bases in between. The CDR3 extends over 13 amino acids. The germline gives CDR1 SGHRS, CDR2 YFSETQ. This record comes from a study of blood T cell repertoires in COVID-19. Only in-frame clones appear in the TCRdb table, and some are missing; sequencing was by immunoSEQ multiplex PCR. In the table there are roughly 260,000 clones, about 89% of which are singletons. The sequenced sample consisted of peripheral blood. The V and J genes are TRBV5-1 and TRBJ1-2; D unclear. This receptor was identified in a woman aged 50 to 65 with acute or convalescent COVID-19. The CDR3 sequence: CASSLGTRDGYTF. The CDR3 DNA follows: TGCGCCAGCAGCTTGGGGACGAGGGATGGCTACACCTTC.